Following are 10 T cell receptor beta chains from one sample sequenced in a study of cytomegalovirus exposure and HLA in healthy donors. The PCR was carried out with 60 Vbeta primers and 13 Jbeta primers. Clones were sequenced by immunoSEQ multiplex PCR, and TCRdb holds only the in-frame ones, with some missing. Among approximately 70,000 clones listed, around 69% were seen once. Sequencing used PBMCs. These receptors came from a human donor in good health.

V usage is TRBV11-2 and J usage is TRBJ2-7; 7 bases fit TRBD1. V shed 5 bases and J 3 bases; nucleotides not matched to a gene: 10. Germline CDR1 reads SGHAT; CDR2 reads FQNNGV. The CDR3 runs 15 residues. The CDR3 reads CASSAGGTAGYEQYF. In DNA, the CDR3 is TGTGCCAGCAGCGCGGGTGGGACAGCAGGCTACGAGCAGTACTTC.

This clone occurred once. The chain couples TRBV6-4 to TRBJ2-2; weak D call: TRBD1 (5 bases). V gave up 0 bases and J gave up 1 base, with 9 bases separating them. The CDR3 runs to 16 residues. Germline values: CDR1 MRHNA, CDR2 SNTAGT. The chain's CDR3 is CASSDSRGWNTGELFF. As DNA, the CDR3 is TGTGCCAGCAGTGACTCTAGGGGTTGGAACACCGGGGAGCTGTTTTTT.

The CDR3 here is CASSYWSREGTDTQYF. The CDR3 region has the DNA TGTGCCAGCAGTTACTGGTCGCGGGAGGGCACAGATACGCAGTATTTT. V is TRBV6-6 and J is TRBJ2-3; 8 nucleotides agree with TRBD2. Germline assignment: CDR1 MNHNY and CDR2 SVGAGI (reference sequence). The CDR3 sequence is 16 residues long. V lost 1 base to trimming and J lost 1 base; unmatched junction nucleotides: 4.

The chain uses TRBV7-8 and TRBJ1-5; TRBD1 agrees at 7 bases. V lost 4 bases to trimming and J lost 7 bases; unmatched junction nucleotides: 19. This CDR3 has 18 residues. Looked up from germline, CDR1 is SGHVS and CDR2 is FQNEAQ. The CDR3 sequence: CASSSRPSTGSKEQPQHF. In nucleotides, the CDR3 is TGTGCCAGCAGCTCTAGACCTTCGACAGGGAGCAAAGAACAGCCCCAGCATTTT.

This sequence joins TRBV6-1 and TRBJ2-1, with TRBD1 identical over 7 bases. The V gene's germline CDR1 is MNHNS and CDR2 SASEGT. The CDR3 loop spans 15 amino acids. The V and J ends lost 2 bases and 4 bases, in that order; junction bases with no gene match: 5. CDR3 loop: CASSESRQGYNEQFF. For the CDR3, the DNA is TGTGCCAGCAGTGAAAGTCGACAGGGTTACAATGAGCAGTTCTTC.

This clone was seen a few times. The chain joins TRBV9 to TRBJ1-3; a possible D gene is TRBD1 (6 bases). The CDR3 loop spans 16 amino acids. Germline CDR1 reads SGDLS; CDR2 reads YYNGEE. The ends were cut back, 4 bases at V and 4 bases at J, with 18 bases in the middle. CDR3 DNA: TGTGCCAGCAGCCCCTTCCGACAGGCCGACGGAAACACCATATATTTT. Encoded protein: CASSPFRQADGNTIYF. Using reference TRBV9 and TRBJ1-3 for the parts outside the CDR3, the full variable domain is DSGVTQTPKHLITATGQRVTLRCSPRSGDLSVYWYQQSLDQGLQFLIQYYNGEERAKGNILERFSAQQFPDLHSELNLSSLELGDSALYFCASSPFRQADGNTIYFGEGSWLTVV.

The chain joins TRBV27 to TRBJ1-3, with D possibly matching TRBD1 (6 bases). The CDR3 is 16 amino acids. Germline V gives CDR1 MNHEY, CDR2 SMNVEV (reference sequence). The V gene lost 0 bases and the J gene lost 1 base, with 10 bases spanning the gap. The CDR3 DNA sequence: TGTGCCAGCAGTTTATCGTCCAGGGGATCTGGAAACACCATATATTTT. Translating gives CASSLSSRGSGNTIYF.

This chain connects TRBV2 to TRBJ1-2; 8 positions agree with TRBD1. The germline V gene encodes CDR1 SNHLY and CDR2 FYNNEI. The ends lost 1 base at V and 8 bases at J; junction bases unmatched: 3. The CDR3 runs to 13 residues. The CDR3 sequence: CASSEDDRGGYTF. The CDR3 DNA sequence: TGTGCCAGCAGTGAAGATGACAGGGGAGGCTACACCTTC.

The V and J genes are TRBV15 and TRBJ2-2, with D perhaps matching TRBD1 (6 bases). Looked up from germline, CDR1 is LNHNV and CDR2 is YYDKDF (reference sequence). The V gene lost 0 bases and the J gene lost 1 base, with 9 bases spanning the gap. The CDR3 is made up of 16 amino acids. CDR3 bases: TGTGCCACCAGCAGAGATGGGACATTGAACACCGGGGAGCTGTTTTTT. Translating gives CATSRDGTLNTGELFF. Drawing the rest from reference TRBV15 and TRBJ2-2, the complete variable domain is DAMVIQNPRYQVTQFGKPVTLSCSQTLNHNVMYWYQQKSSQAPKLLFHYYDKDFNNEADTPDNFQSRRPNTSFCFLDIRSPGLGDTAMYLCATSRDGTLNTGELFFGEGSRLTVL.

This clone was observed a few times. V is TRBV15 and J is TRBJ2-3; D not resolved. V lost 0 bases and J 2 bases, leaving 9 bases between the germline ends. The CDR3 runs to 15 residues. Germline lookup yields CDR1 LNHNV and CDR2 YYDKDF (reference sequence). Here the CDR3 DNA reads TGTGCCACCAGCAGAGATCGACTCACCACAGATACGCAGTATTTT. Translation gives CATSRDRLTTDTQYF.